Listed here are 30 T cell receptor beta chains from one sample, sequenced in a study of blood T cell repertoires in COVID-19. Generated by immunoSEQ multiplex PCR, the TCRdb table keeps only in-frame clones and is missing some. Of about 170,000 clones detected, about 90% appear once; the ten largest clones hold approximately 11%. Sequencing input: peripheral blood. All receptors come from a woman aged 60 to 75 with COVID-19, enrolled during active disease.

The chain combines TRBV11-2 with TRBJ2-7; possible D gene TRBD1, 7 bases. Germline CDR1 SGHAT, CDR2 FQNNGV. The CDR3 covers 16 residues. Trimming took off 5 bases at V and 0 bases at J, with 17 bases between the two ends. Here the CDR3 DNA reads TGTGCCAGCAGCCCCCGCGCAGGGGGGAACTCCTACGAGCAGTACTTC. Translated, it gives CASSPRAGGNSYEQYF.

The V call is TRBV28, the J call TRBJ1-1; D call uncertain. CDR3 length equals 12 residues. Germline loops: CDR1 MDHEN, CDR2 SYDVKM. V was shortened by 7 bases and J by 8 bases, with 14 bases between the two germline ends. The DNA for the CDR3 is TGTGCCAGCAATGGCGGGTTCCGGGAAGCTTTCTTT. It is translated as CASNGGFREAFF. Complete variable domain (other parts from reference TRBV28 and TRBJ1-1): DVKVTQSSRYLVKRTGEKVFLECVQDMDHENMFWYRQDPGLGLRLIYFSYDVKMKEKGDIPEGYSVSREKKERFSLILESASTNQTSMYLCASNGGFREAFFGQGTRLTVV.

The V call is TRBV5-8, the J call TRBJ1-5; TRBD1 agrees at 7 bases. Germline assignment: CDR1 SGHTS and CDR2 YDEGEE. With V trimmed by 4 bases and J by 4 bases, 5 bases remained unmatched. The CDR3 is 14 amino acids. CDR3 protein: CASSTSGQNQPQHF. The CDR3 DNA follows: TGTGCCAGCAGCACCTCGGGACAGAATCAGCCCCAGCATTTT.

The rearrangement uses TRBV30 and TRBJ2-1; 10 positions match TRBD2. J gave up 6 bases and V 0 bases, and 2 bases lay outside the gene matches. CDR1 is GTSNPN, CDR2 SVGIG, per germline (reference sequence). The CDR3 loop spans 14 amino acids. DNA for the CDR3: TGTGCCTGGAGTGTCAGCGGGAGGGGCAATGAGCAGTTCTTC. Encoded protein: CAWSVSGRGNEQFF.

The genes are TRBV6-5 and TRBJ2-5; D perhaps matches TRBD1 (5 bases). This CDR3 contains 14 residues. Trimming left V 2 bases short and J 2 bases short, with 9 bases between. Germline V gene data show CDR1 as MNHEY and CDR2 as SVGAGI. This CDR3 reads CASSYIDRQETQYF. The DNA of the CDR3 is TGTGCCAGCAGTTACATCGACAGACAAGAGACCCAGTACTTC.

The chain links TRBV7-3 to TRBJ2-7; TRBD1 matches at 9 bases. V trimming: 5 bases; J trimming: 6 bases; junction bases outside the gene matches: 11. The CDR3 extends over 15 amino acids. Germline V lookup: CDR1 SGHTA, CDR2 FQGTGA. CDR3 in amino acids: CASSPTGGAFSEQYF. In DNA form, the CDR3 reads TGTGCCAGCAGCCCTACAGGGGGCGCGTTCTCCGAGCAGTACTTC.

The V and J genes are TRBV9 and TRBJ2-5; a weak D match, TRBD1 (5 bases). Between the trimmed V and J ends, which lost 0 bases and 1 base, there was a span of 16 bases. This CDR3 is built from 17 residues. Looked up from germline, CDR1 is SGDLS and CDR2 is YYNGEE. This CDR3 reads CASSVEGQPETQETQYF. CDR3 DNA sequence: TGTGCCAGCAGCGTAGAGGGGCAGCCAGAGACCCAAGAGACCCAGTACTTC.

The V gene is TRBV7-3, the J gene TRBJ2-3; unclear D gene. Germline V gene data show CDR1 as SGHTA and CDR2 as FQGTGA. CDR3 length: 12 amino acids. V lost 5 bases and J 2 bases, leaving 5 bases between the germline ends. As DNA, the CDR3 is TGTGCCAGCAGCCCTACCACAGATACGCAGTATTTT. Its translation is CASSPTTDTQYF.

This chain joins TRBV27 and TRBJ2-1; 7 bases fit TRBD1. V gave up 5 bases and J gave up 0 bases; unmatched junction bases: 10. From germline, CDR1 is MNHEY and CDR2 SMNVEV (reference sequence). The CDR3 sequence is 17 residues long. CDR3 in amino acids: CASSTAAGTVSYNEQFF. DNA of the CDR3: TGTGCCAGCAGTACAGCAGCCGGGACAGTCTCCTACAATGAGCAGTTCTTC.

This clone has just one count. This chain links TRBV6-6 with TRBJ1-6; unclear D gene. The germline gives CDR1 MNHNY, CDR2 SVGAGI (reference sequence). Trimming stripped 8 bases from V and 10 bases from J, with 12 bases between. The CDR3 is 12 residues long. CDR3 nucleotides: TGTGCCAGCCGGGATTCCAGCTCACCCCTCCACTTT. Protein sequence: CASRDSSSPLHF.

The rearrangement uses TRBV5-1 and TRBJ2-7; possible D gene TRBD1, 6 bases. Germline V gives CDR1 SGHRS, CDR2 YFSETQ. CDR3 length: 12 residues. Trimming stripped 2 bases from V and 5 bases from J, with 8 bases between. CDR3 in amino acids: CASSLNRDEQYF. CDR3 bases: TGCGCCAGCAGCTTAAACAGGGACGAGCAGTACTTC.

The rearrangement links TRBV19 to TRBJ1-1, with D possibly TRBD1 on 5 matching bases. This CDR3 is 15 amino acids long. Germline V gives CDR1 LNHDA, CDR2 SQIVND (reference sequence). V was trimmed by 2 bases and J by 3 bases, leaving 13 bases between them. This CDR3 reads CASSILGAQDTEAFF. The DNA of the CDR3 is TGTGCCAGTAGTATATTAGGGGCGCAGGACACTGAAGCTTTCTTT.

The chain combines TRBV7-2 with TRBJ2-5, with D perhaps TRBD2 (5 bases). This CDR3 spans 13 amino acids. The germline V and J ends were trimmed by 1 base and 5 bases, with 8 bases remaining between them. Germline CDR1 is SGHTA and CDR2 is FQGNSA. CDR3: CASSLGEQETQYF. The CDR3 DNA sequence: TGTGCCAGCAGCTTAGGGGAGCAGGAGACCCAGTACTTC.

The chain uses TRBV3-1 (or the pseudogene TRBV3-2) and TRBJ1-2; the D gene is possibly TRBD1 (6 bases). Trimming took off 2 bases at V and 3 bases at J, with 7 bases between the two ends. This CDR3 comprises 13 residues. Germline loops: CDR1 LGHDT, CDR2 YNNKEL (reference sequence). This CDR3 is CASSQQGYYGYTF. The CDR3 nucleotides read TGTGCCAGCAGCCAACAGGGGTACTATGGCTACACCTTC.

The J gene is TRBJ2-2, the V gene TRBV7-2, with TRBD1 matching 7 bases. Germline CDR1 reads SGHTA; CDR2 reads FQGNSA. This CDR3 is 16 amino acids long. V dropped 5 bases and J dropped 6; count of bases not matched to a gene: 12. The DNA for the CDR3 is TGTGCCAGCAGCCTTGCTAGACTCCAGGGGGCCGGGGAGCTGTTTTTT. Its protein product is CASSLARLQGAGELFF.

This clone has just one count. The rearrangement uses TRBV27 and TRBJ1-6; no clear D. Trimming left V 5 bases short and J 0 bases short, with 11 bases between. The germline gives CDR1 MNHEY, CDR2 SMNVEV (reference sequence). The CDR3 is made up of 16 amino acids. CDR3 DNA: TGTGCCAGCAGTCCACTCCTGAGCTCCTATAATTCACCCCTCCACTTT. Residues: CASSPLLSSYNSPLHF.

V and J are TRBV2 and TRBJ2-3; 9 positions agree with TRBD2. CDR3 length: 18 amino acids. After removal of 10 bases from V and 1 base from J, the junction contained 18 bases not matched to a gene. The V gene's germline CDR1 is SNHLY and CDR2 FYNNEI. CDR3 loop: CAIPRGILREGGTDTQYF. The CDR3 bases are TGTGCCATCCCCAGGGGGATTTTGCGGGAGGGAGGCACAGATACGCAGTATTTT.

The chain employs TRBV11-3 and TRBJ1-2; 11 nucleotides align to TRBD1. Germline V gene sequence: CDR1 SGHNT, CDR2 YENEEA. This CDR3 is 14 amino acids long. Trimming removed 3 bases from V and 8 bases from J; junction bases left unmatched: 5. In DNA form, the CDR3 reads TGTGCCAGCAGCTTGGGACAGGGGGGAGAGGGCTACACCTTC. The encoded protein is CASSLGQGGEGYTF.

The V and J genes are TRBV6-5 and TRBJ1-5; D is possibly TRBD1 (6 bases). Germline V gives CDR1 MNHEY, CDR2 SVGAGI. The germline V and J ends were trimmed by 5 bases and 7 bases, with 12 bases remaining between them. The CDR3 sequence is 13 residues long. CDR3 amino acids: CASSRDTGQPQHF. Here the CDR3 DNA reads TGTGCCAGCAGTCGGGACACGGGGCAGCCCCAGCATTTT.

The chain joins TRBV6-2 or TRBV6-3 to TRBJ1-1; the D is unclear. V shed 2 bases and J shed 0 bases, with 7 bases lying between them. This CDR3 is 14 amino acids long. Germline V lookup: CDR1 MNHEY, CDR2 SVGEGT. CDR3 residues: CASSYMAMNTEAFF. The CDR3 DNA is TGTGCCAGCAGTTACATGGCCATGAACACTGAAGCTTTCTTT.

This sequence joins TRBV24-1 and TRBJ2-1; D is ambiguous. This CDR3 contains 13 residues. The germline V gene has CDR1 KGHDR and CDR2 SFDVKD. V was clipped by 3 bases and J by 3 bases, with 5 bases between them. This CDR3 reads CATSDPSYNEQFF. The CDR3 nucleotides are TGTGCCACCAGTGATCCGAGCTACAATGAGCAGTTCTTC.

This sequence joins TRBV27 and TRBJ1-1; tentatively, D is TRBD1 (6 bases). V was shortened by 6 bases and J by 3 bases, with 14 bases between the two germline ends. The CDR3 covers 14 residues. CDR1 and CDR2 (germline): MNHEY, SMNVEV (reference sequence). CDR3 amino acids: CASSYAGAYTEAFF. For the CDR3, the DNA is TGTGCCAGCAGCTACGCGGGGGCGTACACTGAAGCTTTCTTT.

CDR3 sequence reads: CASSLGLARDFEQYF. In nucleotides, the CDR3 is TGTGCCAGCAGCTTAGGGTTAGCTCGGGACTTCGAGCAGTACTTC. The J gene is TRBJ2-7, the V gene TRBV11-3; D possibly corresponds to TRBD2 (6 bases). Trimming left V 1 base short and J 6 bases short, with 16 bases between. CDR3 length equals 15 residues. CDR1 is SGHNT and CDR2 is YENEEA in the germline V gene.

This clone was recorded once. V gene TRBV15 combines with J gene TRBJ1-1; D perhaps matches TRBD1 (5 bases). Germline V gene data show CDR1 as LNHNV and CDR2 as YYDKDF (reference sequence). The CDR3 runs 15 residues. V lost 0 bases and J 5 bases, leaving 13 bases between the germline ends. CDR3 bases: TGTGCCACCAGCAGAGACCCAGGGTCAAGGACTGAAGCTTTCTTT. Amino acid sequence: CATSRDPGSRTEAFF.

This clone has more than one count but fewer than ten. The rearrangement joins TRBV4-2 to TRBJ1-2, with D unclear. The V end lost 3 bases, the J end lost 0 bases, and 11 bases lay between the germline ends. The germline CDR1 and CDR2 sequences are LGHNA and YNFKEQ. The CDR3 spans 15 residues. CDR3 sequence reads: CASSQNTRSNYGYTF. Here the CDR3 DNA reads TGTGCCAGCAGCCAGAATACTCGATCTAACTATGGCTACACCTTC.

The genes are TRBV2 and TRBJ1-1, with 8 bases matching TRBD1. Germline V gene lookup returns CDR1 SNHLY and CDR2 FYNNEI. The CDR3 extends over 16 amino acids. Trimming removed 2 bases from V and 6 bases from J; junction bases left unmatched: 11. CDR3: CASSENAGGTGAEAFF. The CDR3 nucleotides read TGTGCCAGCAGTGAAAACGCTGGGGGGACAGGCGCTGAAGCTTTCTTT.

The chain couples TRBV24-1 to TRBJ1-2; the D is unclear. The CDR3 covers 13 residues. Trimming pared 5 bases from V and 5 bases from J, leaving 11 bases between. CDR1 and CDR2 from the germline V gene are KGHDR and SFDVKD. CDR3 sequence reads: CATSAGPRYGYTF. CDR3 nucleotides: TGTGCCACCAGTGCCGGTCCGAGGTATGGCTACACCTTC.

In its sample, this clone was seen many times. The V and J genes are TRBV10-2 and TRBJ2-5; a possible D gene is TRBD1 (5 bases). V gave up 10 bases and J gave up 2 bases, with 11 bases separating them. This CDR3 has 12 amino acids. CDR1 is WSHSY and CDR2 is SAAADI in the germline V gene. CDR3: CANTDRQETQYF. The CDR3 nucleotides are TGCGCCAACACCGACAGACAAGAGACCCAGTACTTC.

This clone was counted only a few times. This chain links TRBV30 with TRBJ1-5; no firm D call. Trimming removed 2 bases at V and 3 bases at J, with 17 bases between. This CDR3 contains 16 residues. Per germline, CDR1 GTSNPN and CDR2 SVGIG (reference sequence). CDR3 in amino acids: CAWSTLTRSHNQPQHF. DNA for the CDR3: TGTGCCTGGAGTACTCTGACTCGGTCCCACAATCAGCCCCAGCATTTT. The variable domain in full, completed from reference TRBV30 and TRBJ1-5, reads SQTIHQWPATLVQPVGSPLSLECTVEGTSNPNLYWYRQAAGRGLQLLFYSVGIGQISSEVPQNLSASRPQDRQFILSSKKLLLSDSGFYLCAWSTLTRSHNQPQHFGDGTRLSIL.

The V and J genes are TRBV5-4 and TRBJ2-1, with a possible D match to TRBD1 (6 bases). The germline V gene has CDR1 SGHNT and CDR2 YYREEE (reference sequence). Trimming cost V 5 bases and J 7 bases, with 10 bases left between them. The CDR3 sequence is 12 residues long. CDR3 bases: TGTGCCAGCAGATTTGGACAGAATGAGCAGTTCTTC. It codes for CASRFGQNEQFF.